This entry lists 2 T cell receptor beta chains sequenced from one sample in a study of shared clonotypes between healthy human individuals. This table comes from immunoSEQ multiplex PCR, and its TCRdb copy is limited to in-frame clones, with some not included. The sample carries about 2 million clones, 95% recorded once. What was sequenced was naive CD4+ T cells sorted from blood. Documented subset: CD45RA+ positively selected. The source of these receptors is a man between 18 and 35 years old in good health.

Written as DNA, the CDR3 is TGTGCCAGCAGCTTAATAGGGGGTTACGAGACCCAGTACTTC. This codes for CASSLIGGYETQYF. The rearrangement joins TRBV7-2 to TRBJ2-5; D possibly corresponds to TRBD1 (6 bases). V lost 2 bases and J 5 bases, leaving 12 bases between the germline ends. The CDR3 runs 14 residues. Germline V gene data show CDR1 as SGHTA and CDR2 as FQGNSA.

The rearrangement joins TRBV7-2 to TRBJ1-6, with 9 bases that match TRBD1. Germline V gene sequence: CDR1 SGHTA, CDR2 FQGNSA. After removal of 3 bases from V and 10 bases from J, the junction contained 7 bases not matched to a gene. This CDR3 region has 15 residues. The chain's CDR3 is CASSFLQGARSPLHF. The CDR3 DNA is TGTGCCAGCAGCTTTCTACAGGGGGCGCGGTCACCCCTCCACTTT.